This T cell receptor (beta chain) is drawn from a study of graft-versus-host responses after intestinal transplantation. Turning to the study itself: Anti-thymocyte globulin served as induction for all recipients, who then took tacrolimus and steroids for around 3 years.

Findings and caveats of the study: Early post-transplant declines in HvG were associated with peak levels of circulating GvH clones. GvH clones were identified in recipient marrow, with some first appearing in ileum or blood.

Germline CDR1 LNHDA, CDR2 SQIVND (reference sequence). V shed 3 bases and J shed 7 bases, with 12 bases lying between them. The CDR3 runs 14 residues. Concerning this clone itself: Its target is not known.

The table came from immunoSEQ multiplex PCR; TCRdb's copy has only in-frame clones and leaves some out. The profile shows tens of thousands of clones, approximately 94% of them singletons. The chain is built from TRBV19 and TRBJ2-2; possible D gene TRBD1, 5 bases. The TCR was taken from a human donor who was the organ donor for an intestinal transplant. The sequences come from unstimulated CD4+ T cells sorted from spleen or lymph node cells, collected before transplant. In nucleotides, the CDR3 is TGTGCCAGTAGTATGGTAGGGGCGGACGGGGAGCTGTTTTTT. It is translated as CASSMVGADGELFF.